Listed here are 26 T cell receptor beta chains from one sample, sequenced in a study of tissue T cells after allogeneic stem cell transplantation. TCRdb's table, derived via immunoSEQ multiplex PCR, lists solely in-frame clones and lacks some. The sample holds approximately 9,000 clones, 35% to 40% seen once. As to time point: mouse harvest day 14 after allogeneic transplant. Each mouse received 10^7 T-cell-depleted marrow cells plus 10^6 splenic CD5+ T cells by tail vein. What was sequenced was skin. These receptors were collected from a female BALB/c mouse given C57BL/6 T cells with graft-versus-host disease after an allogeneic hematopoietic cell transplant.

Judged by abundance, this clone is medium-sized (0.01 to 0.1%). These gene names are mouse names. Sequencing ends 1 residue short of the CDR3 end; the germline J gene provides the rest. This chain links TRBV13-1 with TRBJ2-7, with 9 bases lining up with TRBD2. The CDR3 contains 14 residues. With 3 bases clipped from V and 4 bases from J, the junction kept 5 bases outside the gene matches. Germline V lookup: CDR1 NSHNY, CDR2 SYGAGN. The CDR3 protein is CASSGAGTGYEQYF. Incomplete CDR3 DNA: TGTGCCAGCAGTGGAGCCGGGACTGGGTATGAACAGTAC.

On this clone itself: Each gene name is a mouse one. The read stops 1 residue short of the end of the CDR3; the missing end is completed from the germline J gene. The chain links TRBV23 to TRBJ1-4; the table's D call of TRBD1 was not tested on the DNA. Germline loops: CDR1 KGHTA, CDR2 FQNQQP. This CDR3 has 11 amino acids. The sequenced part of the CDR3 DNA is TGCTCTTGGACAACCAACGAAAGATTATTT. It translates to CSWTTNERLF. The whole CDR3 region reads CSWTTNERLFF.

Notes on this clone: The listed genes are named as in mouse. Partial CDR3 DNA: TGTGCCTGGAGTCCTGGGGGGGGGCGTTTGGCAGAAACGCTGTAT. It yields the protein CAWSPGGGRLAETLY. The full-length CDR3 reads as CAWSPGGGRLAETLYF. The genes are TRBV31 and TRBJ2-3; the match to TRBD2 covers 9 bases. The read terminates 1 residue ahead of where the CDR3 ends, so the germline J gene completes it. This CDR3 comprises 16 residues. The ends lost 1 base at V and 3 bases at J; junction bases unmatched: 8. Germline CDR1 GKSSPN, CDR2 SITVG.

Regarding this clone: Mouse gene names apply. The CDR3 is CASSPGHSNERLFF. The DNA read from the CDR3 is TGTGCCAGCAGTCCGGGACACTCCAACGAAAGATTATTT. This sequence joins TRBV26 and TRBJ1-4; possible D gene TRBD1, 6 bases. The read ends 1 residue before the CDR3 terminus; that terminus is restored from the germline J gene. There are 14 residues in the CDR3. The germline V gene encodes CDR1 KGHPV and CDR2 FQNQEV (reference sequence). V lost 4 bases and J lost 2, with 8 bases in between.

Note on this clone: Gene names are mouse gene names. The sequence runs out 1 residue before the end of the CDR3; the remainder is reconstructed from the germline J gene. The gene calls are TRBV13-2 and TRBJ2-1; 8 bases agree with TRBD1. The CDR3 sequence is 15 residues long. The germline gives CDR1 NNHNN, CDR2 SYGAGS (reference sequence). V lost 0 bases and J lost 3; bases outside the gene matches: 2. The CDR3 bases that were read are TGTGCCAGCGGTGATGTGACAGGGGCCTATGCTGAGCAGTTC. Protein sequence: CASGDVTGAYAEQF. The entire CDR3 protein reads CASGDVTGAYAEQFF.

This clone counts as large. Gene names are the mouse ones. Read coverage stops 1 residue before the CDR3 terminus; the germline J gene supplies the remainder. The chain couples TRBV26 to TRBJ1-3, with D possibly TRBD1 on 6 matching bases. The CDR3 runs 15 residues. The germline gives CDR1 KGHPV, CDR2 FQNQEV (reference sequence). Trimming took off 5 bases at V and 0 bases at J, with 11 bases between the two ends. CDR3 loop: CASSYGTNSGNTLYF. The DNA read from the CDR3 is TGTGCCAGCAGTTACGGGACAAATTCTGGAAATACGCTCTAT.

A word on this clone: Gene labels here are mouse ones. With the read ending 1 residue before the CDR3 end, the germline J gene is used to fill in that end. The genes are TRBV26 and TRBJ1-3, with no clear D. Germline CDR1 and CDR2: KGHPV and FQNQEV (reference sequence). V was pared by 0 bases and J by 6 bases, with 6 bases between. This CDR3 spans 13 amino acids. Incomplete CDR3 DNA: TGTGCCAGCAGTCTGTCGAGGGAAAATACGCTCTAT. Translated: CASSLSRENTLY. The whole CDR3 is CASSLSRENTLYF. Combining the CDR3 with reference TRBV26 and TRBJ1-3 gives the whole variable domain NSKVIQTPRYLVKGQGQKAKMRCIPEKGHPVVFWYQQNKNNEFKFLINFQNQEVLQQIDMTEKRFSAECPSNSPCSLEIQSSEAGDSALYLCASSLSRENTLYFGEGSRLIVV.

This clone was recorded a few times. Gene labels here are mouse ones. From the germline J gene comes the end of the CDR3, since the read stops 1 residue before it. The V call is TRBV19, the J call TRBJ2-4; D call uncertain. This CDR3 has 14 amino acids. V was trimmed by 4 bases and J by 0 bases, leaving 9 bases between them. CDR1 is FNHDT and CDR2 is SITEND in the germline V gene (reference sequence). Incomplete CDR3 DNA: TGTGCCAGCAGTCCCCGGCGTAGTCAAAACACCTTGTAC. The encoded protein is CASSPRRSQNTLY. The CDR3 in full is CASSPRRSQNTLYF.

This clone has a handful of counts. Gene names follow the mouse nomenclature. The CDR3 is cut off 1 residue early in the read; its end comes from the germline J gene. The chain couples TRBV26 to TRBJ2-5, with TRBD1 matching over 10 bases. This CDR3 is built from 14 residues. V dropped 4 bases and J dropped 5; count of bases not matched to a gene: 3. Germline V gives CDR1 KGHPV, CDR2 FQNQEV (reference sequence). This CDR3 reads CASSRDRGRDTQYF. The sequenced part of the CDR3 DNA is TGTGCCAGCAGTCGGGACAGGGGACGAGACACCCAGTAC.

A note on this clone: Gene names refer to mouse genes. The read ends 1 residue early relative to the CDR3; the germline J gene fills the gap. V is TRBV3 and J is TRBJ2-2; D unclear. This CDR3 contains 13 residues. Between the trimmed V and J ends, which lost 1 base and 2 bases, there was a span of 2 bases. CDR1 is SNHLY, CDR2 FYNGKV, per germline (reference sequence). The CDR3 bases that were read are TGTGCCAGCAGCTTAGACAACACCGGGCAGCTCTAC. It specifies CASSLDNTGQLY. The CDR3 reads in full as CASSLDNTGQLYF.

This clone was counted only a few times. Germline and genes here are mouse. The CDR3 end is not reached by the read, which stops 1 residue before it; the germline J gene fills it in. The identical CDR3 is also encoded by other nucleotide sequences in the sample. V gene TRBV12-1 combines with J gene TRBJ2-5; D ambiguous. V dropped 0 bases and J dropped 4 bases, with 1 base sitting between them. This CDR3 has 11 residues. Germline V lookup: CDR1 SGHSN, CDR2 HYEKVE. The CDR3 bases that were read are TGTGCCAGCTCTCTCGAAGACACCCAGTAC. The encoded protein is CASSLEDTQY. The entire CDR3 is CASSLEDTQYF.

This clone occurred a few times. Gene labels here are mouse ones. The read comes to an end 1 residue before the CDR3 does, leaving the germline J gene to fill in the end. The J gene is TRBJ2-1, the V gene TRBV23; TRBD1 is the table's D call and was not checked against the DNA. This CDR3 has 15 amino acids. The germline gives CDR1 KGHTA, CDR2 FQNQQP. This chain's CDR3 is CSSSQSRGNYAEQFF. CDR3 DNA (partial): TGCTCCAGCAGTCAATCCAGGGGGAACTATGCTGAGCAGTTC. Combining the CDR3 with reference TRBV23 and TRBJ2-1 gives the whole variable domain DAAVTQKPRYLIKMKGQEAEMKCIPEKGHTAVFWYQQKQSKELKFLIYFQNQQPLDQIDMVKERFSAVCPSSSLCSLGIRTCEAEDSALYLCSSSQSRGNYAEQFFGPGTRLTVL.

This clone has only a few counts. Genes and germline come from the mouse. The read ends 1 residue shy of where the CDR3 ends; the end is completed using the germline J gene. This chain connects TRBV26 to TRBJ1-3, with D unclear. This CDR3 is 14 amino acids long. V was shortened by 3 bases and J by 0 bases, with 6 bases between the two germline ends. Per the germline V gene, CDR1 is KGHPV and CDR2 is FQNQEV (reference sequence). CDR3 residues: CASSLGLSGNTLYF. CDR3 bases read: TGTGCCAGCAGTCTTGGCCTTTCTGGAAATACGCTCTAT.

Regarding this clone: Each gene name is a mouse one. The missing CDR3 end, 1 residue past where the read stops, is filled in from the germline J gene. J is TRBJ2-7 and V is TRBV23; the D segment call TRBD1 is taken from the table without a DNA check. The CDR3 consists of 14 residues. Germline assignment: CDR1 KGHTA and CDR2 FQNQQP. CDR3 bases read: TGCTCCAGCAGTCGACAGGGAGGGTCCTATGAACAGTAC. Its translation is CSSSRQGGSYEQY. The full CDR3 reads CSSSRQGGSYEQYF.

The sample holds one count of this clone. Gene and germline names: mouse. Sequencing ends 1 residue short of the CDR3 end; the germline J gene provides the rest. The chain links TRBV3 to TRBJ2-5; no firm D call. Per germline, CDR1 SNHLY and CDR2 FYNGKV (reference sequence). V was cut by 2 bases and J by 0 bases, with 6 bases left in between. This CDR3 is built from 14 residues. The CDR3 reads CASSLRLNQDTQYF. The covered CDR3 bases are TGTGCCAGCAGCTTACGGCTTAACCAAGACACCCAGTAC. The entire variable domain, with the rest obtained from reference TRBV3 and TRBJ2-5, is as follows: GPKVLQIPSHQIIDMGQMVTLNCDPVSNHLYFYWYKQILGQQMEFLVNFYNGKVMEKSKLFKDQFSVERPDGSYFTLKIQPTALEDSAVYFCASSLRLNQDTQYFGPGTRLLVL.

A remark on this clone: Mouse gene names and germline throughout. The sequence runs out 1 residue before the end of the CDR3; the remainder is reconstructed from the germline J gene. The rearrangement links TRBV26 to TRBJ2-5; no firm D call. The CDR3 runs 11 residues. CDR1 is KGHPV and CDR2 is FQNQEV in the germline V gene (reference sequence). The V and J ends lost 4 bases and 6 bases respectively, with 5 bases between them. CDR3 region: CASSPQDTQYF. The sequenced CDR3 bases are TGTGCCAGCAGTCCACAGGACACCCAGTAC. Combining the CDR3 with reference TRBV26 and TRBJ2-5 gives the whole variable domain NSKVIQTPRYLVKGQGQKAKMRCIPEKGHPVVFWYQQNKNNEFKFLINFQNQEVLQQIDMTEKRFSAECPSNSPCSLEIQSSEAGDSALYLCASSPQDTQYFGPGTRLLVL.

This clone was seen a handful of times. All gene names here are mouse names. The sequenced fragment ends 1 residue before the CDR3 boundary, so the rest is inferred from the germline J gene. The chain joins TRBV23 to TRBJ2-7; TRBD2 is the table's D call and was not checked against the DNA. The germline gives CDR1 KGHTA, CDR2 FQNQQP. The CDR3 spans 12 residues. Here the CDR3 reads CSSSRPGGEQYF. Incomplete CDR3 DNA: TGCTCCAGCAGTCGCCCCGGGGGGGAACAGTAC.

This clone is a singleton in its sample. Germline and genes: mouse. The CDR3 goes on 1 residue after the read ends, and that part is filled in from the germline J gene. The V gene is TRBV23, the J gene TRBJ2-4; TRBD2, as called in the table, went unchecked against the DNA. Germline V gene data show CDR1 as KGHTA and CDR2 as FQNQQP. The CDR3 is 15 residues long. The sequenced part of the CDR3 DNA is TGCTCCAGCAGTCACGGACTGGGGGGACAAAACACCTTGTAC. Encoded protein: CSSSHGLGGQNTLY. The full CDR3 is CSSSHGLGGQNTLYF.

Note on this clone: Gene names follow the mouse nomenclature. From the germline J gene comes the end of the CDR3, since the read stops 1 residue before it. The chain recombines TRBV13-2 with TRBJ1-4; 8 bases agree with TRBD1. J gave up 3 bases and V 6 bases, and 4 bases lay outside the gene matches. This CDR3 is 14 amino acids long. Germline CDR1 NNHNN, CDR2 SYGAGS (reference sequence). The DNA read from the CDR3 is TGTGCCAGCGCCGACAGGGGAGCCAACGAAAGATTATTT. As protein: CASADRGANERLF. The entire CDR3 is CASADRGANERLFF.

As concerns this clone: Gene and germline names: mouse. The CDR3 goes on 1 residue after the read ends, and that part is filled in from the germline J gene. This chain joins TRBV13-2 and TRBJ2-5; perhaps TRBD1 as D (5 bases). Per germline, CDR1 NNHNN and CDR2 SYGAGS (reference sequence). This CDR3 spans 14 amino acids. The V end was cut by 2 bases, the J end by 2 bases, with 9 bases between. The CDR3 region is CASGDRVSQDTQYF. CDR3 DNA, as far as it was read: TGTGCCAGCGGTGACAGGGTTAGCCAAGACACCCAGTAC.

To note about this clone: All gene names here are mouse names. With the read ending 1 residue before the CDR3 end, the germline J gene is used to fill in that end. This chain links TRBV13-1 with TRBJ1-1; the match to TRBD1 covers 7 bases. The CDR3 has 14 residues. Germline CDR1 and CDR2: NSHNY and SYGAGN. J gave up 0 bases and V 5 bases, and 4 bases lay outside the gene matches. CDR3 DNA, as far as it was read: TGTGCCAGCAGGGCCGGGACAGCAAACACAGAAGTCTTC. Translated: CASRAGTANTEVF. The CDR3 reads in full as CASRAGTANTEVFF.

A remark on this clone: Genes here carry mouse names. With the read ending 1 residue before the CDR3 end, the germline J gene is used to fill in that end. The V and J genes are TRBV26 and TRBJ2-5; TRBD2 matches 7 bases. The ends lost 3 bases at V and 2 bases at J; junction bases unmatched: 5. The CDR3 is 15 residues long. From germline, CDR1 is KGHPV and CDR2 FQNQEV (reference sequence). Incomplete CDR3 DNA: TGTGCCAGCAGTCTCTCCTGGGGGTCCCAAGACACCCAGTAC. Amino acids: CASSLSWGSQDTQY. The whole CDR3 reads CASSLSWGSQDTQYF. Together with reference TRBV26 and TRBJ2-5, the CDR3 gives the full variable domain: NSKVIQTPRYLVKGQGQKAKMRCIPEKGHPVVFWYQQNKNNEFKFLINFQNQEVLQQIDMTEKRFSAECPSNSPCSLEIQSSEAGDSALYLCASSLSWGSQDTQYFGPGTRLLVL.

This clone is medium-sized. Genes and germline come from the mouse. The observed sequence ends 1 residue before the CDR3 terminus, with the missing tail filled in from the germline J gene. This chain uses TRBV23 with TRBJ2-7; the listed D gene, TRBD1, was not tested against the DNA. Germline CDR1 and CDR2: KGHTA and FQNQQP. This CDR3 region has 13 residues. The sequenced CDR3 bases are TGCTCCAGCAGTCAATCGCCAGGGGGAGAACAGTAC. This gives the protein CSSSQSPGGEQY. The whole CDR3 protein is CSSSQSPGGEQYF. Looking up the rest from reference TRBV23 and TRBJ2-7 gives the full variable domain: DAAVTQKPRYLIKMKGQEAEMKCIPEKGHTAVFWYQQKQSKELKFLIYFQNQQPLDQIDMVKERFSAVCPSSSLCSLGIRTCEAEDSALYLCSSSQSPGGEQYFGPGTRLTVL.

The sample holds a few counts of this clone. The gene names given are mouse names. Coverage ceases 1 residue before the CDR3 finishes, and the germline J gene fills in the end. This chain links TRBV23 with TRBJ2-3; the table's D call of TRBD2 was not tested on the DNA. CDR3 length equals 16 residues. Germline V gene data show CDR1 as KGHTA and CDR2 as FQNQQP. Here the CDR3 reads CSSSQSTGGIAETLYF. The sequenced CDR3 bases are TGCTCCAGCAGTCAATCCACTGGGGGGATTGCAGAAACGCTGTAT.

As regards this clone: The listed genes are named as in mouse. Sequencing ends 1 residue short of the CDR3 end; the germline J gene provides the rest. The chain combines TRBV29 with TRBJ1-1, with TRBD1 matching over 9 bases. Germline CDR1 is MSHET and CDR2 is SYDVDS. The junction had 3 bases not matched to a gene; V was cut back by 7 bases and J by 3 bases. The CDR3 length is 13 residues. The covered CDR3 bases are TGTGCTAGCATCCGGGACAGGGACACAGAAGTCTTC. Its protein is CASIRDRDTEVF. The complete CDR3 protein is CASIRDRDTEVFF. Filled out from reference TRBV29 and TRBJ1-1, the complete variable domain reads DMKVTQMPRYLIKRMGENVLLECGQDMSHETMYWYRQDPGLGLQLIYISYDVDSNSEGDIPKGYRVSRKKREHFSLILDSAKTNQTSVYFCASIRDRDTEVFFGKGTRLTVV.

A remark on this clone: Genes here carry mouse names. The sequenced part of the CDR3 DNA is TGTGCCAGCAGTCTGTACATAAACACAGAAGTCTTC. It codes for CASSLYINTEVF. In full, the CDR3 is CASSLYINTEVFF. The chain carries TRBV26 and TRBJ1-1, with D unresolved. The read stops 1 residue short of the end of the CDR3; the missing end is completed from the germline J gene. The CDR3 has 13 residues. The germline V gene encodes CDR1 KGHPV and CDR2 FQNQEV (reference sequence). V shed 1 base and J shed 1 base, with 4 bases lying between them.